One and the same sample provided the 7 T cell receptor beta chains below, sequenced in a study of response to subunit inactivated influenza vaccine. TCRdb itself ran the RT-PCR reads through MiXCR, one entry per CDR3 protein. This sample has roughly 500,000 distinct CDR3 sequences, with 16% found just once. The sample here was CD4+ T cells sorted from PBMCs, taken roughly 24 months after vaccination. All receptors derive from a man aged 50 to 69 who received an inactivated influenza vaccine.

This clonotype has more than one count but fewer than ten. This rearrangement joins TRBV29-1 to TRBJ1-5, with D possibly being TRBD1 (6 bases). The CDR3 sequence is 11 residues long. Trimming cost V 7 bases and J 11 bases, with 15 bases left between them. Germline CDR1 is SQVTM and CDR2 is ANQGSEA. The CDR3 protein is CSAAQGSAQHF. In DNA form, the CDR3 reads TGCAGCGCTGCACAGGGTTCGGCCCAGCATTTT.

This clonotype came up many times. CDR3 nucleotide sequence: TGTGCCAGCAGTCCTACAGAGCGCTATGGCTACACCTTC. Translation: CASSPTERYGYTF. V and J are TRBV27 and TRBJ1-2; no firm D call. The CDR3 extends over 13 amino acids. Looked up from germline, CDR1 is MNHEY and CDR2 is SMNVEV (reference sequence). V lost 5 bases, J lost 4 bases, and 11 bases lay in between.

The gene calls are TRBV9 and TRBJ2-3; D gene ambiguous. The CDR3 spans 14 residues. Looked up from germline, CDR1 is SGDLS and CDR2 is YYNGEE. The ends were cut back, 0 bases at V and 2 bases at J, with 7 bases in the middle. The CDR3: CASSVGPVTDTQYF. The CDR3 coding sequence is TGTGCCAGCAGCGTAGGTCCAGTCACAGATACGCAGTATTTT.

In its sample, this clonotype was seen a few times. The rearrangement uses TRBV20-1 and TRBJ2-3; 10 bases match TRBD2. J gave up 4 bases and V 6 bases, and 13 bases lay outside the gene matches. The CDR3 runs to 16 residues. CDR1 DFQATT and CDR2 SNEGSKA come from the germline V gene (reference sequence). The DNA of the CDR3 is TGCAGTGCCAAGCTCCTAGCGGGAGCTCGGGCAGATACGCAGTATTTT. This sequence encodes CSAKLLAGARADTQYF.

The count of this clonotype is one. The gene calls are TRBV27 and TRBJ1-6, with D possibly TRBD1 on 6 matching bases. The V gene's germline CDR1 is MNHEY and CDR2 SMNVEV (reference sequence). This CDR3 comprises 14 residues. Deletions cut 2 bases from V and 9 bases from J, with 11 bases between. The CDR3 nucleotides read TGTGCCAGCAGTTTACGGCAGGGGTTTTCACCCCTCCACTTT. Residues: CASSLRQGFSPLHF.

This clonotype has only a few counts. Written as DNA, the CDR3 is TGCGCCAGCAGCCAATTTGGCTGGACAGAGAAAATATACAATGAGCAGTTCTTC. Protein sequence: CASSQFGWTEKIYNEQFF. The V call is TRBV4-1, the J call TRBJ2-1; tentative D call: TRBD1 (6 bases). In germline, CDR1 is MGHRA, CDR2 YSYEKL. The V gene lost 2 bases and the J gene lost 4 bases, with 21 bases spanning the gap. The CDR3 runs to 18 residues.

The rearrangement joins TRBV20-1 to TRBJ2-1; a possible D gene is TRBD2 (5 bases). The CDR3 runs to 13 residues. Germline CDR1 is DFQATT and CDR2 is SNEGSKA (reference sequence). The V end was cut by 3 bases, the J end by 6 bases, with 12 bases between. The CDR3 protein is CSASKSSFNEQFF. The CDR3 DNA sequence: TGCAGTGCTAGTAAGTCTAGCTTCAATGAGCAGTTCTTC.